Listed below are T cell receptor beta chains from one sample, sequenced in a study of T cell changes during pregnancy in multiple sclerosis. Generated by immunoSEQ multiplex PCR, the TCRdb table keeps only in-frame clones and is missing some. Counted here are about 97,000 clones, more than 85% occurring once; the ten biggest clones make up around 3.1%. Sample: peripheral blood, taken in the second trimester of pregnancy. All receptors derive from a female donor with multiple sclerosis, enrolled in a pregnancy study. The CDR3 runs from the conserved cysteine through the conserved F or W. The order of the fields is V gene, J gene, clone size, D gene, CDR3 DNA, CDR3 protein. D genes are given only for firm matches. The listing skips clone size in some rows; elsewhere it reads once, few, many or a size class.

V: TRBV7-2
J: TRBJ2-7
size: -
D: -
DNA: TGTGCCAGCAGCCCCTCGGACGGGAACTACGAGCAGTACTTC
CDR3: CASSPSDGNYEQYF

V: TRBV7-9
J: TRBJ2-7
size: -
D: TRBD2
DNA: TGTGCCAGCAGCCCGGGACTAGCGGTCTACGAGCAGTACTTC
CDR3: CASSPGLAVYEQYF

V: TRBV9
J: TRBJ2-3
size: -
D: -
DNA: TGTGCCAGCAGCCCACGCGCGAGGGTGAGCACAGATACGCAGTATTTT
CDR3: CASSPRARVSTDTQYF

V: TRBV29-1
J: TRBJ2-7
size: -
D: -
DNA: TGCAGCGCCGGATGGGGGCGGGACAGCTCCGAGCAGTACTTC
CDR3: CSAGWGRDSSEQYF

V: TRBV28
J: TRBJ1-2
size: -
D: TRBD1
DNA: TGTGCCAGCAGTTTTGGGACAGCCTATGGCTACACCTTC
CDR3: CASSFGTAYGYTF

V: TRBV27
J: TRBJ2-2
size: -
D: -
DNA: TGTGCCAGCAGTTCAGCGGGACAGGCACGCACCGGGGAGCTGTTTTTT
CDR3: CASSSAGQARTGELFF

V: TRBV13
J: TRBJ2-7
size: -
D: -
DNA: TGTGCCAGCAGCACAAACCCCGCGCAGGGGAGCCCCTACGAGCAGTACTTC
CDR3: CASSTNPAQGSPYEQYF

V: TRBV28
J: TRBJ2-7
size: -
D: TRBD2
DNA: TGTGCCAGCAGCCCACTAGCGGTTACCTACGAGCAGTACTTC
CDR3: CASSPLAVTYEQYF

V: TRBV9
J: TRBJ2-1
size: once
D: TRBD2
DNA: TGTGCCAGCAGCATCACTACCGGTAGCGGGAGGGCCTTGGGTAATGAGCAGTTCTTC
CDR3: CASSITTGSGRALGNEQFF

V: TRBV5-6
J: TRBJ2-7
size: -
D: -
DNA: TGTGCCAGCAGCTCGGACAGTTACGAGCAGTACTTC
CDR3: CASSSDSYEQYF

V: TRBV2
J: TRBJ1-4
size: -
D: TRBD1
DNA: TGTGCCAGCAATCGGGGACAGATAAATGAAAAACTGTTTTTT
CDR3: CASNRGQINEKLFF

V: TRBV29-1
J: TRBJ1-2
size: -
D: -
DNA: TGCAGCGTTGATAGCGACACCTATGGCTACACCTTC
CDR3: CSVDSDTYGYTF

V: TRBV10-2
J: TRBJ2-1
size: few
D: -
DNA: TGCGCCAGCAGTGGACGGCCCCCGGCGGGCAATGAGCAGTTCTTC
CDR3: CASSGRPPAGNEQFF

V: TRBV5-1
J: TRBJ2-3
size: -
D: -
DNA: TGCGCCAGCAGCTTCTCGCAGGGGGGAACAGATACGCAGTATTTT
CDR3: CASSFSQGGTDTQYF

V: TRBV14
J: TRBJ2-7
size: -
D: TRBD2
DNA: TGTGCCAGCAGCCAAGCTACTAGCGGGAGTGAGTACTTC
CDR3: CASSQATSGSEYF

V: TRBV7-9
J: TRBJ2-1
size: -
D: -
DNA: TGTGCCAGCAGCCCACCTAGGAAGGATGAGCAGTTCTTC
CDR3: CASSPPRKDEQFF

V: TRBV27
J: TRBJ2-7
size: -
D: TRBD2
DNA: TGTGCCAGCAGTATTAGCGGGGGGTCCTACGAGCAGTACTTC
CDR3: CASSISGGSYEQYF

V: TRBV6-6
J: TRBJ2-7
size: -
D: TRBD1
DNA: TGTGCCAGCAGTCCCTTCCCGGACAGGGGAAGCGAGCAGTACTTC
CDR3: CASSPFPDRGSEQYF

V: TRBV19
J: TRBJ1-1
size: -
D: -
DNA: TGTGCCAGTAGTATGTCCGGCGGAACTGAAGCTTTCTTT
CDR3: CASSMSGGTEAFF

V: TRBV19
J: TRBJ1-1
size: -
D: -
DNA: TGTGCCAGCGGAGGGACGGCGAACACTGAAGCTTTCTTT
CDR3: CASGGTANTEAFF

V: TRBV25-1
J: TRBJ2-2
size: -
D: -
DNA: TGTGCCAGCAGGCGGGAAGGTGACGGGGAGCTGTTTTTT
CDR3: CASRREGDGELFF

V: TRBV19
J: TRBJ2-3
size: once
D: -
DNA: TGTGCCAGTAGTATACTGGGCGGGAGCACAGATACGCAGTATTTT
CDR3: CASSILGGSTDTQYF

V: TRBV19
J: TRBJ1-5
size: -
D: -
DNA: TGTGCCAGTAGTATTGCAGGTAATCAGCCCCAGCATTTT
CDR3: CASSIAGNQPQHF

V: TRBV30
J: TRBJ1-2
size: -
D: -
DNA: TGTGCCTGGACCGAGGGCTATGGCTACACCTTC
CDR3: CAWTEGYGYTF

V: TRBV5-1
J: TRBJ2-1
size: -
D: -
DNA: TGCGCCAGCAGCGCAACTAGGGAAAGCTCCTACAATGAGCAGTTCTTC
CDR3: CASSATRESSYNEQFF

V: TRBV14
J: TRBJ2-2
size: once
D: -
DNA: TGTGCCAGCAGCCAAGGGGGGCGTGGGAACACCGGGGAGCTGTTTTTT
CDR3: CASSQGGRGNTGELFF

V: TRBV9
J: TRBJ2-1
size: -
D: -
DNA: TGTGCCAGCAGCCCCACACCGGGACTTCTGACCTACAATGAGCAGTTCTTC
CDR3: CASSPTPGLLTYNEQFF

V: TRBV2
J: TRBJ2-1
size: -
D: TRBD2
DNA: TGTGCCAGCAGTGAAGCGCTTGGGACTAGGATAAACTATGAGCAGTTCTTC
CDR3: CASSEALGTRINYEQFF

V: TRBV5-1
J: TRBJ1-1
size: -
D: -
DNA: TGCGCCAGCAGCTTGCGGGGGAACACTGAAGCTTTCTTT
CDR3: CASSLRGNTEAFF

V: TRBV2
J: TRBJ2-1
size: -
D: -
DNA: TGTGCCAGCAGTGAACAGACCGTTACCCGGGGTGAGCAGTTCTTC
CDR3: CASSEQTVTRGEQFF

V: TRBV11-3
J: TRBJ2-7
size: -
D: -
DNA: TGTGCCAGCTCCCCCGGGAACCACGAGCAGTACTTC
CDR3: CASSPGNHEQYF

V: TRBV7-2
J: TRBJ1-1
size: -
D: -
DNA: TGTGCCAGCAGCTCAGAGGGTGTTGGCACTGAAGCTTTCTTT
CDR3: CASSSEGVGTEAFF

V: TRBV7-2
J: TRBJ2-3
size: -
D: TRBD2
DNA: TGTGCCAGCAGCCCCCTGGCGGGAGCGGGCACAGATACGCAGTATTTT
CDR3: CASSPLAGAGTDTQYF

V: TRBV19
J: TRBJ2-2
size: -
D: -
DNA: TGTGCCAGTAGTATTGTCGGGATGAACACCGGGGAGCTGTTTTTT
CDR3: CASSIVGMNTGELFF

V: TRBV2
J: TRBJ2-3
size: -
D: -
DNA: TGTGCCAGCAAGAATAGCGGAACTAGCACAGATACGCAGTATTTT
CDR3: CASKNSGTSTDTQYF

V: TRBV18
J: TRBJ2-4
size: -
D: TRBD2
DNA: TGTGCCAGCTCACCAAAGACTAGCGGAGCGGGGAGCATTCAGTACTTC
CDR3: CASSPKTSGAGSIQYF

V: TRBV25-1
J: TRBJ1-4
size: -
D: -
DNA: TGTGCCAGCAGTGCGTCGGGGGATGCCGAAAAACTGTTTTTT
CDR3: CASSASGDAEKLFF

V: TRBV4-2
J: TRBJ2-7
size: -
D: -
DNA: TGTGCCAGCAGCCAAAACCCGGGACTTGCCTACGAGCAGTACTTC
CDR3: CASSQNPGLAYEQYF

V: TRBV15
J: TRBJ1-2
size: -
D: TRBD1
DNA: TGTGCCACCAGCAGATCAGGACAGGGGGGTAACTATGGCTACACCTTC
CDR3: CATSRSGQGGNYGYTF

V: TRBV15
J: TRBJ2-1
size: -
D: -
DNA: TGTGCCACCAGCAGAGCCCAGGGTCATGAGCAGTTCTTC
CDR3: CATSRAQGHEQFF

V: TRBV7-6
J: TRBJ1-2
size: -
D: -
DNA: TGTGCCAGCAGCTTAGCAGGGGGATATGGCTACACCTTC
CDR3: CASSLAGGYGYTF

V: TRBV6-6
J: TRBJ1-1
size: -
D: -
DNA: TGTGCCAGCAGTTACTCCCTAGGCGCTGAAGCTTTCTTT
CDR3: CASSYSLGAEAFF

V: TRBV6-1
J: TRBJ1-6
size: -
D: -
DNA: TGTGCCAGCTGGGCCCAGAGCTCCTATAATTCACCCCTCCACTTT
CDR3: CASWAQSSYNSPLHF

V: TRBV9
J: TRBJ2-1
size: -
D: TRBD2
DNA: TGTGCCAGCAGCGCCTCAGCGGGGTCCTACAATGAGCAGTTCTTC
CDR3: CASSASAGSYNEQFF

V: TRBV5-6
J: TRBJ2-6
size: once
D: -
DNA: TGTGCCAGCAGTACCCCACTCAACAGCCCTTCCTCTGGGGCCAACGTCCTGACTTTC
CDR3: CASSTPLNSPSSGANVLTF

V: TRBV6-6
J: TRBJ2-7
size: -
D: TRBD1
DNA: TGTGCCAGCAGTTACTCGGGACAGGGCTACGAGCAGTACTTC
CDR3: CASSYSGQGYEQYF

V: TRBV7-7
J: TRBJ2-2
size: -
D: TRBD1
DNA: TGTGCTAGCAGCTCACAAATAGGTCAGGGGGTGTTCACCGGGGAGCTGTTTTTT
CDR3: CASSSQIGQGVFTGELFF

V: TRBV5-6
J: TRBJ2-1
size: -
D: -
DNA: TGTGCCAGCAGCTTGGAGCGGAGCTCCTACAATGAGCAGTTCTTC
CDR3: CASSLERSSYNEQFF

V: TRBV28
J: TRBJ2-7
size: -
D: TRBD1
DNA: TGTGCCAGCAGTACGAACGACAGGGCCTACTCCTACGAGCAGTACTTC
CDR3: CASSTNDRAYSYEQYF

V: TRBV28
J: TRBJ2-7
size: once
D: -
DNA: TGTGCCAGCACCGGGACCTACGAGCAGTACTTC
CDR3: CASTGTYEQYF

V: TRBV4-2
J: TRBJ2-3
size: -
D: TRBD2
DNA: TGTGCCAGCAGCAACTCTATAGCGGGCATACTGGGAGATACGCAGTATTTT
CDR3: CASSNSIAGILGDTQYF

V: TRBV28
J: TRBJ1-3
size: -
D: -
DNA: TGTGCCAGCAGTTTAGGGGGGTCCGGAAACACCATATATTTT
CDR3: CASSLGGSGNTIYF

V: TRBV7-2
J: TRBJ2-4
size: -
D: TRBD2
DNA: TGTGCCAGCAGCCCCCCGGGGAGGGCCCCTAGAAACATTCAGTACTTC
CDR3: CASSPPGRAPRNIQYF

V: TRBV27
J: TRBJ2-4
size: -
D: -
DNA: TGTGCCAGCAGTTTGAGGGGGTCTAAAAACATTCAGTACTTC
CDR3: CASSLRGSKNIQYF

V: TRBV9
J: TRBJ2-7
size: -
D: TRBD1
DNA: TGTGCCAGCAGCAACACCGGGACAGTGGCCTACGAGCAGTACTTC
CDR3: CASSNTGTVAYEQYF

V: TRBV19
J: TRBJ2-7
size: -
D: -
DNA: TGTGCCAGTAGTAATTTGGACACCAAGTCGATGCAGTACTTC
CDR3: CASSNLDTKSMQYF

V: TRBV6-1
J: TRBJ2-5
size: -
D: TRBD2
DNA: TGTGCCAGCAGGGGAGCGGGGGAGACCCAGTACTTC
CDR3: CASRGAGETQYF

V: TRBV28
J: TRBJ1-5
size: -
D: TRBD1
DNA: TGTGCCAGCAACAGGGGCCATCAGCCCCAGCATTTT
CDR3: CASNRGHQPQHF